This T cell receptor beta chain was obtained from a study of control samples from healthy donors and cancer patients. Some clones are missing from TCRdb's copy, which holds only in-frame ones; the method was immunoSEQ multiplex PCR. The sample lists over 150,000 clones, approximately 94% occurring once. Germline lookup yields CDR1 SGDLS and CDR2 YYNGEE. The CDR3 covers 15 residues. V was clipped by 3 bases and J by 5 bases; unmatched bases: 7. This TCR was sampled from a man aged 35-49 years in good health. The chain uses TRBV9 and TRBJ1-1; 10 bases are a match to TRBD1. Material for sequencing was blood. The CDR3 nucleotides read TGTGCCAGCAGCGGAGGGACAGGGGTTCGTACTGAAGCTTTCTTT. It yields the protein CASSGGTGVRTEAFF.